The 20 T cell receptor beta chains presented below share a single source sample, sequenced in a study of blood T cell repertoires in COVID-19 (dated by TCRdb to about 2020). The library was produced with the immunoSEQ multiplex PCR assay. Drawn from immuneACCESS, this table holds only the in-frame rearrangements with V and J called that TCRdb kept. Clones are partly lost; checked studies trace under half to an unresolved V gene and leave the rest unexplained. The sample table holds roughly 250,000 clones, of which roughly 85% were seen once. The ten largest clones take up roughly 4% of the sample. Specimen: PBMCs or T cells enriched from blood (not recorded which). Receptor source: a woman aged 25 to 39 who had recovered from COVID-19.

The CDR3 loop reads CASSLTGTGTEAFF. The CDR3 coding sequence is TGTGCCAGCAGCCTGACAGGGACGGGGACTGAAGCTTTCTTT. The chain carries TRBV5-6 and TRBJ1-1; 7 bases fit TRBD1. CDR3 length equals 14 residues. Unmatched junction bases numbered 8, after V lost 4 bases and J lost 5 bases. Per the germline V gene, CDR1 is SGHDT and CDR2 is YYEEEE.

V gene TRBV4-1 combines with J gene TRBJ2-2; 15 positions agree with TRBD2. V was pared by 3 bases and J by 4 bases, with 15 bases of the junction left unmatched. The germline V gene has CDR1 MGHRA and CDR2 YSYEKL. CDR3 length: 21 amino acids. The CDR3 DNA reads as TGCGCCAGCAGCCATAGCGGACTAGCGGGGGGGCAGAGTCGAGTCACCGGGGAGCTGTTTTTT. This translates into CASSHSGLAGGQSRVTGELFF.

CDR3 residues: CASSLTPQEGGYEQYF. As DNA, the CDR3 is TGTGCCAGCAGTTTAACGCCGCAGGAGGGAGGCTACGAGCAGTACTTC. This chain uses TRBV28 with TRBJ2-7, with TRBD2 as a possible D gene (6 bases). The CDR3 totals 16 residues. The germline gives CDR1 MDHEN, CDR2 SYDVKM. V shed 2 bases and J shed 3 bases, with 17 bases lying between them.

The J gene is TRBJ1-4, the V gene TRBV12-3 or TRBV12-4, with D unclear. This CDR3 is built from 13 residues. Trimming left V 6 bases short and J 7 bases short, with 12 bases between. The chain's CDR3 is CASRESLREKLFF. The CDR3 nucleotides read TGTGCCAGCAGAGAGTCCCTACGTGAAAAACTGTTTTTT.

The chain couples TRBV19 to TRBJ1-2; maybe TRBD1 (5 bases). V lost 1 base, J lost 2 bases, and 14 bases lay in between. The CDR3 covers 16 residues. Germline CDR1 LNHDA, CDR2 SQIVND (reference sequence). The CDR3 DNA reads TGTGCCAGTAGTATAGTGGGGCCATCTAAAAACTATGGCTACACCTTC. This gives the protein CASSIVGPSKNYGYTF.

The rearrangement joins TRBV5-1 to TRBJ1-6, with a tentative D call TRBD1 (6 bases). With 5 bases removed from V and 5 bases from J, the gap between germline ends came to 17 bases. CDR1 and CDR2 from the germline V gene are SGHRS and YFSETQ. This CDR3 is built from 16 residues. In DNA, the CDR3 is TGCGCCAGCAGTGGGGCGGGGGCGAAGGATAATTCACCCCTCCACTTT. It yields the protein CASSGAGAKDNSPLHF.

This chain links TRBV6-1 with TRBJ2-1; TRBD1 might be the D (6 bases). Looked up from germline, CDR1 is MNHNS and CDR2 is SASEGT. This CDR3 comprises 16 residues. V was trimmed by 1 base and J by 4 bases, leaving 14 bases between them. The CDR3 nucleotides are TGTGCCAGCAGTGAAGTGTGGACAGATAATTACAATGAGCAGTTCTTC. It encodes CASSEVWTDNYNEQFF.

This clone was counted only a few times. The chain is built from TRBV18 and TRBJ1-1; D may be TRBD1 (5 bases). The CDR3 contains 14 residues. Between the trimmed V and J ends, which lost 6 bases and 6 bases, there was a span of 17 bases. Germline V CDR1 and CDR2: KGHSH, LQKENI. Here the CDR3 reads CASSSTWGRAEAFF. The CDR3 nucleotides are TGTGCCAGCTCCTCCACATGGGGGAGGGCTGAAGCTTTCTTT.

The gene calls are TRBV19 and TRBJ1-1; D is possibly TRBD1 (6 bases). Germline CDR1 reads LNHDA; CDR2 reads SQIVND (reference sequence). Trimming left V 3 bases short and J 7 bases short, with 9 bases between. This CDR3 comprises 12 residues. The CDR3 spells CASSISGDEAFF. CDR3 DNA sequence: TGTGCCAGTAGTATTTCAGGGGATGAAGCTTTCTTT.

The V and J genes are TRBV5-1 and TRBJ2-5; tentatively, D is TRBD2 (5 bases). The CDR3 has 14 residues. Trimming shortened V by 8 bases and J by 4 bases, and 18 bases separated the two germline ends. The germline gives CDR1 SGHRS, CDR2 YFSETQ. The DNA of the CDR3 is TGCGCCAGTCACAAGGACTCCCGAGGAGAGACCCAGTACTTC. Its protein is CASHKDSRGETQYF.

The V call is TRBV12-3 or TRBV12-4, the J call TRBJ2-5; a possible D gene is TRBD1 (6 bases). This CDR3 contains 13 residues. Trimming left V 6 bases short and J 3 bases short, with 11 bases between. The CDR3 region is CASRRTVKETQYF. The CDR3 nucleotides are TGTGCCAGCAGGCGGACAGTTAAAGAGACCCAGTACTTC.

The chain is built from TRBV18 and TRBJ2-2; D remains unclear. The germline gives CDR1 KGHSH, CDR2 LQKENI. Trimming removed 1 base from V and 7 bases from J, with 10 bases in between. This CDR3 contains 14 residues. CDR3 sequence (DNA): TGTGCCAGCTCACCACTGGATCGACACGGGGAGCTGTTTTTT. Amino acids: CASSPLDRHGELFF. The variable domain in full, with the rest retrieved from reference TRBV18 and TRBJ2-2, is NAGVMQNPRHLVRRRGQEARLRCSPMKGHSHVYWYRQLPEEGLKFMVYLQKENIIDESGMPKERFSAEFPKEGPSILRIQQVVRGDSAAYFCASSPLDRHGELFFGEGSRLTVL.

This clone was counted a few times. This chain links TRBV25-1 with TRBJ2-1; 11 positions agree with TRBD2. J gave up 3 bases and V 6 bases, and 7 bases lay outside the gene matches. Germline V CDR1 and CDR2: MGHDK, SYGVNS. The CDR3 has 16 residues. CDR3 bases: TGTGCCAGCAGACCGAAGGGACTAGCGGACTACAATGAGCAGTTCTTC. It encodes CASRPKGLADYNEQFF.

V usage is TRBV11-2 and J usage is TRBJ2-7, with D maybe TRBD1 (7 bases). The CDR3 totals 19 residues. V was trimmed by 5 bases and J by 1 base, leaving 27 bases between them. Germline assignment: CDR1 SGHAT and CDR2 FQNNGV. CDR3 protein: CASSLRGDSGRGLSYEQYF. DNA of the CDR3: TGTGCCAGCAGCCTTAGGGGGGACAGCGGGCGGGGATTGTCCTACGAGCAGTACTTC.

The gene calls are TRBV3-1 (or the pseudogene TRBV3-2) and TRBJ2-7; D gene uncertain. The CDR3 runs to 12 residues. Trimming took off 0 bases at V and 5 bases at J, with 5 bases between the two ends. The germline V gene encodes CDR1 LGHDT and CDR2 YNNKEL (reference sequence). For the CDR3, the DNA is TGTGCCAGCAGCCAAGAAGACAACGAGCAGTACTTC. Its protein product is CASSQEDNEQYF.

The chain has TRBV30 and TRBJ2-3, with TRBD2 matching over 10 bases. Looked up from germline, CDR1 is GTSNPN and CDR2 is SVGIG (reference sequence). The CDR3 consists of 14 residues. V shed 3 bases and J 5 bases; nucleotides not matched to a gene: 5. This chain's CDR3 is CAWRLAGVGDTQYF. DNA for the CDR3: TGTGCCTGGAGGCTAGCGGGAGTTGGAGATACGCAGTATTTT.

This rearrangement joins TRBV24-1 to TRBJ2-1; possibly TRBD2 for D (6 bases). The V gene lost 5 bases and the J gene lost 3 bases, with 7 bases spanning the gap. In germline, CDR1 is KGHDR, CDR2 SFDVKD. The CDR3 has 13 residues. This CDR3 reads CATSGGDYNEQFF. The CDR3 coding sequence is TGTGCCACCAGTGGGGGGGACTACAATGAGCAGTTCTTC.

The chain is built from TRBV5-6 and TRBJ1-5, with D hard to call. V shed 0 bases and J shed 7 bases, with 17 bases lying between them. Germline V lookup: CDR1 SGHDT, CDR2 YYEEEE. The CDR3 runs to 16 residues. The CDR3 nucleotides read TGTGCCAGCAGCTTGGCCGACGGCGGGCGCCACCAGCCCCAGCATTTT. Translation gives CASSLADGGRHQPQHF. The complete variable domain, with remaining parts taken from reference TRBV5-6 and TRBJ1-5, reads DAGVTQSPTHLIKTRGQQVTLRCSPKSGHDTVSWYQQALGQGPQFIFQYYEEEERQRGNFPDRFSGHQFPNYSSELNVNALLLGDSALYLCASSLADGGRHQPQHFGDGTRLSIL.

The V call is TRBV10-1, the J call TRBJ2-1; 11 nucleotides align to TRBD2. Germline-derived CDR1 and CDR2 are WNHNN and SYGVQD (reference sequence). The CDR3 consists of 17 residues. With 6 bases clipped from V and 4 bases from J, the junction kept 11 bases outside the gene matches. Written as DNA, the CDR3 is TGCGCCAGCAGGGAACACCCGGGACTAGCGGAATACAATGAGCAGTTCTTC. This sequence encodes CASREHPGLAEYNEQFF.

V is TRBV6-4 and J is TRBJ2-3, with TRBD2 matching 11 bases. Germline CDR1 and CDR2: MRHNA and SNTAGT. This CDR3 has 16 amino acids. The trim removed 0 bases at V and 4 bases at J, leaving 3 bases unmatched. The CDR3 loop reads CASSDSRLAGPDTQYF. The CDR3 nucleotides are TGTGCCAGCAGTGACTCGAGACTAGCGGGGCCAGATACGCAGTATTTT.